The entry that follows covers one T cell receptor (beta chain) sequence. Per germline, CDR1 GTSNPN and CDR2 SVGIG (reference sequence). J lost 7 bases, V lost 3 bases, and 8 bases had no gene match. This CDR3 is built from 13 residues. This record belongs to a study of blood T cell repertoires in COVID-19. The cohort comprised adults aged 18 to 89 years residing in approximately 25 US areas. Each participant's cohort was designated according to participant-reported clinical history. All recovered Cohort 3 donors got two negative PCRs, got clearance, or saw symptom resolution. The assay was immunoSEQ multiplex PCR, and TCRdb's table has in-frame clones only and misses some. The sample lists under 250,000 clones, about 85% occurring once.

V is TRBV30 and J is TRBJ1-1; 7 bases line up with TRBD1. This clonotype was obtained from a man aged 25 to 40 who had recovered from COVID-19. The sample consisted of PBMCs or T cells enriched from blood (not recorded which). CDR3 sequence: CAWSVTGVLEAFF. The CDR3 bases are TGTGCCTGGAGCGTCACAGGGGTCCTTGAAGCTTTCTTT. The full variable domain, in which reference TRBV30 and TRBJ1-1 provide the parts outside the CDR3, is SQTIHQWPATLVQPVGSPLSLECTVEGTSNPNLYWYRQAAGRGLQLLFYSVGIGQISSEVPQNLSASRPQDRQFILSSKKLLLSDSGFYLCAWSVTGVLEAFFGQGTRLTVV.